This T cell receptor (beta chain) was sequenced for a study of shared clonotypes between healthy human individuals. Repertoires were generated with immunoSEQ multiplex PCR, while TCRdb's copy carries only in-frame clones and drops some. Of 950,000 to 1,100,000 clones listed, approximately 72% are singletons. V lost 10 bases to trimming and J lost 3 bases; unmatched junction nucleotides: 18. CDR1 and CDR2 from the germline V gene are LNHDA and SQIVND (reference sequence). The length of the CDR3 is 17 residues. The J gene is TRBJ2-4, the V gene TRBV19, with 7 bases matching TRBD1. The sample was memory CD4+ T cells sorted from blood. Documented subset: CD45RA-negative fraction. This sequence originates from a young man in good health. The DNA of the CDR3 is TGTGCCACACGGGACAGAAGGGGTGCCGCGAACAAAAACATTCAGTACTTC. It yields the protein CATRDRRGAANKNIQYF.